The sequence of this TCR beta chain was determined in a study of CD8 T cells in Susac syndrome. TCR beta sequencing covered blood CD8+ and CD4+ T cells. Each multiple sclerosis control was a treatment-naive patient with relapsing-remitting disease that was either stable or active. The CDR3 is 16 residues long. The germline V gene encodes CDR1 LGHNA and CDR2 YSLEER. Trimming took 1 base from V and 5 from J, leaving 18 bases between them. After extraction with the RNeasy kit, about 0.45 to 1 ug of the RNA was reverse transcribed using random hexamers. A single record per CDR3 protein comes from TCRdb applying MiXCR to the immunoSEQ multiplex PCR reads. The sample records about 300,000 distinct CDR3 sequences, over 75% being singletons.

The TCR was taken from a human donor with multiple sclerosis. The V gene is TRBV4-3, the J gene TRBJ2-7; either TRBD1 or TRBD2 may supply D (6 bases each). The sequenced material came from CD8+ T cells from PBMCs. CDR3 bases: TGCGCCAGCAGCCAAGTATTCGAGGGTAGGGGGGACGAGCAGTACTTC. Amino acids: CASSQVFEGRGDEQYF.